These 17 T cell receptor beta chains were all obtained from the same sample, sequenced in a study of shared clonotypes between healthy human individuals. It was CD45RO-negative cells, positively selected for CCR7, that made up naive CD8 cells, with terminally differentiated effector memory CD45RA+ cells excluded. The table came from immunoSEQ multiplex PCR; TCRdb's copy has only in-frame clones and leaves some out. The sample has some 2 million clones; less than 95% are singletons. The specimen sequenced was naive CD8+ T cells sorted from blood. The receptors originated from a man in his late teens or twenties in good health.

The chain recombines TRBV4-3 with TRBJ2-1, with TRBD2 matching over 7 bases. The V gene's germline CDR1 is LGHNA and CDR2 YSLEER. V lost 2 bases and J lost 2; bases outside the gene matches: 12. This CDR3 region has 18 residues. The CDR3 region is CASSQYSSVSGTYNEQFF. Written as DNA, the CDR3 is TGCGCCAGCAGCCAATATTCGTCAGTGAGCGGGACCTACAATGAGCAGTTCTTC.

V and J are TRBV10-3 and TRBJ2-5, with D perhaps matching TRBD2 (6 bases). V was shortened by 0 bases and J by 4 bases, with 9 bases between the two germline ends. Germline V gene lookup returns CDR1 ENHRY and CDR2 SYGVKD. The CDR3 has 14 amino acids. CDR3 loop: CAISESWGGETQYF. CDR3 coding DNA: TGTGCCATCAGTGAGTCGTGGGGAGGAGAGACCCAGTACTTC.

The genes are TRBV6-6 and TRBJ1-4; perhaps TRBD1 as D (5 bases). The length of the CDR3 is 14 residues. With 7 bases removed from V and 1 base from J, the gap between germline ends came to 10 bases. CDR1 is MNHNY and CDR2 is SVGAGI in the germline V gene (reference sequence). The CDR3 sequence is CASTQGGTNEKLFF. The CDR3 DNA follows: TGTGCCAGCACCCAGGGTGGAACTAATGAAAAACTGTTTTTT.

The chain has TRBV28 and TRBJ2-7, with TRBD2 identical over 8 bases. Per germline, CDR1 MDHEN and CDR2 SYDVKM. CDR3 length equals 14 residues. Unmatched junction bases numbered 3, after V lost 4 bases and J lost 1 base. The CDR3 DNA is TGTGCCAGCAGTTCGGCGGGGGGTTCCTACGAGCAGTACTTC. Translated, it gives CASSSAGGSYEQYF.

The rearrangement joins TRBV6-1 to TRBJ2-1, with D unclear. CDR1 MNHNS and CDR2 SASEGT come from the germline V gene. The V end was cut by 4 bases, the J end by 1 base, with 8 bases between. This CDR3 region has 14 residues. This CDR3 is CASSVTSSYNEQFF. As DNA, the CDR3 is TGTGCCAGCAGTGTTACAAGTTCCTACAATGAGCAGTTCTTC.

This chain links TRBV5-4 with TRBJ1-1, with TRBD1 matching over 8 bases. Per the germline V gene, CDR1 is SGHNT and CDR2 is YYREEE (reference sequence). Trimming took 0 bases from V and 5 from J; bases not matched to a gene: 6. CDR3 length equals 15 residues. CDR3 DNA: TGTGCCAGCAGCTTGGGTGGGACAGGTGGTACTGAAGCTTTCTTT. It yields the protein CASSLGGTGGTEAFF.

The chain combines TRBV7-9 with TRBJ2-7; maybe TRBD2 (6 bases). This CDR3 is 14 amino acids long. Trimming took 5 bases from V and 1 from J, leaving 12 bases between them. Germline V gene data show CDR1 as SEHNR and CDR2 as FQNEAQ (reference sequence). The CDR3 is CASSSRDFSYEQYF. As DNA, the CDR3 is TGTGCCAGCAGCAGCCGGGACTTTTCCTACGAGCAGTACTTC.

This sequence joins TRBV27 and TRBJ2-1; 7 bases are shared with TRBD2. V lost 6 bases to trimming and J lost 8 bases; unmatched junction nucleotides: 13. Per germline, CDR1 MNHEY and CDR2 SMNVEV (reference sequence). The length of the CDR3 is 15 residues. CDR3 DNA sequence: TGTGCCAGCAGCCCAGGCGGCGGGAGTTGGCATGAGCAGTTCTTC. This codes for CASSPGGGSWHEQFF.

This chain links TRBV4-1 with TRBJ2-2, with TRBD1 matching 9 bases. Germline CDR1 reads MGHRA; CDR2 reads YSYEKL. Losses at the gene ends were 1 base for V and 3 bases for J; bases not matched to a gene: 0. The CDR3 loop spans 15 amino acids. The CDR3 reads CASSQGQGDTGELFF. For the CDR3, the DNA is TGCGCCAGCAGCCAAGGACAGGGGGACACCGGGGAGCTGTTTTTT.

The chain couples TRBV7-9 to TRBJ2-2, with no clear D. Germline assignment: CDR1 SEHNR and CDR2 FQNEAQ (reference sequence). Trimming shortened V by 0 bases and J by 6 bases, and 5 bases separated the two germline ends. This CDR3 comprises 13 residues. The CDR3 loop is CASSLAWAGELFF. The DNA for the CDR3 is TGTGCCAGCAGCTTAGCTTGGGCCGGGGAGCTGTTTTTT. The full variable domain, completed using reference TRBV7-9 and TRBJ2-2, is DTGVSQNPRHKITKRGQNVTFRCDPISEHNRLYWYRQTLGQGPEFLTYFQNEAQLEKSRLLSDRFSAERPKGSFSTLEIQRTEQGDSAMYLCASSLAWAGELFFGEGSRLTVL.

V gene TRBV2 combines with J gene TRBJ2-1, with 7 bases matching TRBD2. Trimming took 2 bases from V and 0 from J; bases not matched to a gene: 7. CDR1 and CDR2 (germline): SNHLY, FYNNEI. The CDR3 runs to 17 residues. CDR3: CASSERTSTSSYNEQFF. CDR3 sequence (DNA): TGTGCCAGCAGTGAAAGGACTAGTACGAGCTCCTACAATGAGCAGTTCTTC.

This sequence joins TRBV7-9 and TRBJ2-3; TRBD2 aligns across 15 bases. The CDR3 covers 19 residues. After removal of 3 bases from V and 4 bases from J, the junction contained 11 bases not matched to a gene. Germline V lookup: CDR1 SEHNR, CDR2 FQNEAQ (reference sequence). DNA for the CDR3: TGTGCCAGCAGCTTCCCCCCGGCCAGGACTAGCGGGGGGGCAGATACGCAGTATTTT. Protein sequence: CASSFPPARTSGGADTQYF.

This clone was recorded once. V is TRBV10-2 and J is TRBJ2-1, with D perhaps matching TRBD1 (6 bases). The ends were cut back, 5 bases at V and 4 bases at J, with 15 bases in the middle. The germline CDR1 and CDR2 sequences are WSHSY and SAAADI. CDR3 length equals 15 residues. The CDR3 loop is CASSQDSFGYNEQFF. In DNA form, the CDR3 reads TGCGCCAGCAGTCAGGACAGTTTTGGGTACAATGAGCAGTTCTTC.

Turning to this clone: Since a much larger clone is just one base distant, this may be a read error. This chain uses TRBV10-1 with TRBJ2-2; 8 bases agree with TRBD1. Germline V gene lookup returns CDR1 WNHNN and CDR2 SYGVQD (reference sequence). The CDR3 contains 12 residues. With 6 bases clipped from V and 6 bases from J, the junction kept 0 bases outside the gene matches. The CDR3 loop reads CASRQGAGELFF. CDR3 sequence (DNA): TGCGCCAGCAGACAGGGGGCCGGGGAGCTGTTTTTT.

The chain carries TRBV27 and TRBJ2-1; 9 bases match TRBD2. V was pared by 2 bases and J by 9 bases, with 2 bases of the junction left unmatched. The CDR3 spans 13 residues. Germline lookup yields CDR1 MNHEY and CDR2 SMNVEV (reference sequence). The CDR3 region has the DNA TGTGCCAGCAGTTTAGCGGGAGGGGTTGAGCAGTTCTTC. It translates to CASSLAGGVEQFF.

The chain combines TRBV29-1 with TRBJ1-1; unclear D gene. In germline, CDR1 is SQVTM, CDR2 ANQGSEA. V lost 6 bases and J lost 5, with 10 bases in between. This CDR3 has 11 amino acids. CDR3 coding DNA: TGCAGCGTCCAGGAGGGTACTGAAGCTTTCTTT. Translated, it gives CSVQEGTEAFF.

This chain joins TRBV9 and TRBJ1-6; D not certain. Trimming removed 0 bases from V and 7 bases from J, with 8 bases in between. Germline V gives CDR1 SGDLS, CDR2 YYNGEE. The CDR3 length is 14 residues. The CDR3: CASSVEQLNSPLHF. DNA of the CDR3: TGTGCCAGCAGCGTAGAACAGTTGAATTCACCCCTCCACTTT.